This T cell receptor beta chain was recovered during a study of shared clonotypes between healthy human individuals. Overall study findings and caveats: Limited genetic and exposure-history diversity came from having few donors. Relative to their counterparts shared across all four donors, non-shared clonotypes exhibited diminished generation probabilities. The sharing of 4% to 5.5% of naive CD4 clonotypes was seen across a handful of donors.

Authors' data handling: Sequence data from immunoSEQ were junction-only and lacked quality scores; consequently, filtering differed. Clones were sequenced by immunoSEQ multiplex PCR, and TCRdb holds only the in-frame ones, with some missing. V and J calls and clone size are as listed in that table; D and trimming were resolved from the DNA. The sample yields 450,000 to 700,000 clones, 95% to 96% seen once. Note on this clone: The antigen remains unidentified.

The CDR3 is 15 amino acids. The V segment lost 1 base and the J segment 8 bases; nucleotides outside the gene matches: 6. Germline V gene data show CDR1 as SGHNT and CDR2 as YYREEE (reference sequence). The naive CD8 fraction comprised CD45RO-negative cells positively selected for CCR7 and excluded terminally differentiated effector memory CD45RA+ cells. The TCR sequence derives from a woman aged 25 to 39 in good health. Sample: naive CD8+ T cells sorted from blood. The J gene is TRBJ2-1, the V gene TRBV5-4; the match to TRBD2 covers 10 bases. The CDR3 sequence: CASSLTSGRAYEQFF. The CDR3, as DNA: TGTGCCAGCAGCTTGACCAGCGGGAGGGCCTATGAGCAGTTCTTC.